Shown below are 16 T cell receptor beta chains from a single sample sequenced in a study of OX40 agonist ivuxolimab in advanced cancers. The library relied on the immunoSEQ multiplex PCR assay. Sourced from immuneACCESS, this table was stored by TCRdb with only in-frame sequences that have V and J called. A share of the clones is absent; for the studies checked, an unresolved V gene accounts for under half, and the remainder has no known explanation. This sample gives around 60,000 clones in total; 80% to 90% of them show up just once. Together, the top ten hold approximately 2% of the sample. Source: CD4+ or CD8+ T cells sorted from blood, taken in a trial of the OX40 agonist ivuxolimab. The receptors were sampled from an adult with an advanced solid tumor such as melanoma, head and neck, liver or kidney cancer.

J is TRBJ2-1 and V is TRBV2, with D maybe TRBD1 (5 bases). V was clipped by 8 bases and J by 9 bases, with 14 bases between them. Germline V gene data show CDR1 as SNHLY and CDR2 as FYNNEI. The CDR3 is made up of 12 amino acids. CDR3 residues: CASSLVTVEQFF. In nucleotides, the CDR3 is TGTGCCAGCTCCTTAGTGACAGTTGAGCAGTTCTTC.

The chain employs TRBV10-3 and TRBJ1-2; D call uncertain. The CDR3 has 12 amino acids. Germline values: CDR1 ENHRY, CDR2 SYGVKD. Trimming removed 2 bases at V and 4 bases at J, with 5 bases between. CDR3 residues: CAISEGFYGYTF. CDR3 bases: TGTGCCATCAGTGAGGGGTTCTATGGCTACACCTTC.

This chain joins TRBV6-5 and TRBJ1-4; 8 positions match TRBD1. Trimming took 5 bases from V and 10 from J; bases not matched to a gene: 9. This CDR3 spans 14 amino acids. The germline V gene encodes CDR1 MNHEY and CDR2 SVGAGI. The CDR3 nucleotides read TGTGCCAGCAGTATAGGGACAGGTGGGAGAAAACTGTTTTTT. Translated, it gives CASSIGTGGRKLFF.

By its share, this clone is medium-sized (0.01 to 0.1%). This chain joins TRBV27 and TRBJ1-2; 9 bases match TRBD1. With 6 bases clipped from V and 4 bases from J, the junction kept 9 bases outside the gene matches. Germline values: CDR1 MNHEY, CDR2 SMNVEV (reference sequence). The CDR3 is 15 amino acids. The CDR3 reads CASSRTQGAGYGYTF. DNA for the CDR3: TGTGCCAGCAGCCGTACACAGGGGGCTGGCTATGGCTACACCTTC.

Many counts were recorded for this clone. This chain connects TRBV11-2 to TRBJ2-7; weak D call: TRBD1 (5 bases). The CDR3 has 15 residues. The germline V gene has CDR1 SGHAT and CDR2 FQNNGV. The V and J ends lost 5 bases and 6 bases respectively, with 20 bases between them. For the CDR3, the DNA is TGTGCCAGCAGCCCACGGCAGGGAAGCCCGTCCGAGCAGTACGTC. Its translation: CASSPRQGSPSEQYV.

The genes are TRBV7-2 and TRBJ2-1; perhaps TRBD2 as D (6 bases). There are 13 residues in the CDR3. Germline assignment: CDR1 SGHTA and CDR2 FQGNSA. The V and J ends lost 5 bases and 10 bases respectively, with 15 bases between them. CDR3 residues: CASSRGTGEEQFF. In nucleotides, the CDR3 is TGTGCCAGCAGCCGCGGGACCGGAGAGGAGCAGTTCTTC.

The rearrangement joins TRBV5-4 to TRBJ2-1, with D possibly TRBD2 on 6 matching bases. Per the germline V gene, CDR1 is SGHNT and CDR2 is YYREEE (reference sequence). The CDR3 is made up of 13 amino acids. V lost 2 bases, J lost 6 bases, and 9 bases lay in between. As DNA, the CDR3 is TGTGCCAGCAGCTTAGAGACTAGCAATGAGCAGTTCTTC. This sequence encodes CASSLETSNEQFF.

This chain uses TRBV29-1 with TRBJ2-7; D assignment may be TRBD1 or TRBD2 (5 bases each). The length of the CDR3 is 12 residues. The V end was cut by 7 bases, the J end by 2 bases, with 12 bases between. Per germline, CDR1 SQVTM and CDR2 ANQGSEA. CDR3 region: CSAGTAAYEQYF. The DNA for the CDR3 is TGCAGCGCAGGGACCGCGGCCTACGAGCAGTACTTC.

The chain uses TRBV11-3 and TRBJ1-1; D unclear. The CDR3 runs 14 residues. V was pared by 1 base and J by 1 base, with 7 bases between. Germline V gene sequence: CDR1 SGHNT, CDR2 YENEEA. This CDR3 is CASSLAGENTEAFF. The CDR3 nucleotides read TGTGCCAGCAGCTTAGCAGGTGAGAACACTGAAGCTTTCTTT.

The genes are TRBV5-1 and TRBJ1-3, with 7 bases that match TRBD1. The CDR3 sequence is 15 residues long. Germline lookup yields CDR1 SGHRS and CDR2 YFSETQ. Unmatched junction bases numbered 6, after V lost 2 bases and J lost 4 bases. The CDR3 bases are TGCGCCAGCAGCTTTTCCGGGACAGAGGGAAACACCATATATTTT. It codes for CASSFSGTEGNTIYF.

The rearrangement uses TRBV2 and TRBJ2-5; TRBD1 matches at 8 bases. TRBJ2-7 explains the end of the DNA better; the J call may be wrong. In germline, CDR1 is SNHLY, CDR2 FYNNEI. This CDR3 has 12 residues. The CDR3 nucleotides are TGTGCCAGCCGACAGGGGACCTACGAGCAGTACTTC. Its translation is CASRQGTYEQYF.

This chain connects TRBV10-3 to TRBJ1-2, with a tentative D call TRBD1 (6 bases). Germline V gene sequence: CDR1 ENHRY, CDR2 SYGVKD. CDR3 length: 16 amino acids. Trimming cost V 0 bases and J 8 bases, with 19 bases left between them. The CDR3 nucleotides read TGTGCCATCAGTGAGTCGGCAGGGGCCAAACCTCCAGGCTACACCTTC. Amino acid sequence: CAISESAGAKPPGYTF.

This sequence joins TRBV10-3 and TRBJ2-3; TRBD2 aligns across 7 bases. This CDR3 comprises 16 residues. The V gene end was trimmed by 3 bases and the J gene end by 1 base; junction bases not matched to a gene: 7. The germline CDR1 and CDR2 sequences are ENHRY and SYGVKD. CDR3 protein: CAISDSRGSGTDTQYF. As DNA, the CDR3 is TGTGCCATCAGTGACAGCCGCGGGAGTGGCACAGATACGCAGTATTTT.

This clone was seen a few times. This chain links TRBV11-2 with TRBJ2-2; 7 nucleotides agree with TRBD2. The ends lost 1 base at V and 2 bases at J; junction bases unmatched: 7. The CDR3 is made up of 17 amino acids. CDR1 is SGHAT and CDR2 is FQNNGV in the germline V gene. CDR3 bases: TGTGCCAGCAGCTTAGGTTCCAGCGGGACCAACACCGGGGAGCTGTTTTTT. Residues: CASSLGSSGTNTGELFF.

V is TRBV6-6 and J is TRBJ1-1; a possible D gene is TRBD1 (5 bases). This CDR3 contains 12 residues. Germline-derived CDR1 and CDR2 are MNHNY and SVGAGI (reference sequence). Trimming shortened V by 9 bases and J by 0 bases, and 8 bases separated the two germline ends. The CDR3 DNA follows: TGTGCCAGACGGGGGGTGAACACTGAAGCTTTCTTT. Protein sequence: CARRGVNTEAFF.

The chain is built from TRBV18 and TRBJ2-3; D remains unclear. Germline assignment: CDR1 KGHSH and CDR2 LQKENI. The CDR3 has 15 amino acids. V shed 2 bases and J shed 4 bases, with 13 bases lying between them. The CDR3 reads CASSPASLGADTQYF. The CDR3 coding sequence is TGTGCCAGCTCACCAGCCAGTCTAGGTGCAGATACGCAGTATTTT.